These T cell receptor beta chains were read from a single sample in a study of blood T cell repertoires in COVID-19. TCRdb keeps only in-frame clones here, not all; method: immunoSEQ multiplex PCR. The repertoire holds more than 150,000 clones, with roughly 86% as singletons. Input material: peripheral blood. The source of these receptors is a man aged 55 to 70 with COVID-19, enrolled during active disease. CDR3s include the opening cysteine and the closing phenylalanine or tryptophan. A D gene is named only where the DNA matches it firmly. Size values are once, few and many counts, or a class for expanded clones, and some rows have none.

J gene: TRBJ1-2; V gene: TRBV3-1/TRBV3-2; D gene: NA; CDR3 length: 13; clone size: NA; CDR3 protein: CASSQASNYGYTF; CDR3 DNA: TGTGCCAGCAGCCAAGCCTCGAACTATGGCTACACCTTC
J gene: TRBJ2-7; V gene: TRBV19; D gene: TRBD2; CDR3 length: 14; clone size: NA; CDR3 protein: CASSIDGRVNEQYF; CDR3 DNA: TGTGCCAGTAGTATAGACGGGAGGGTAAACGAGCAGTACTTC
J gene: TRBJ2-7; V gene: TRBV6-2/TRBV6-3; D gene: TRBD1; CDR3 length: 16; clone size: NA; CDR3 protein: CASSSGTDKLSYEQYF; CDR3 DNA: TGTGCCAGCAGTTCAGGGACAGACAAACTATCCTACGAGCAGTACTTC
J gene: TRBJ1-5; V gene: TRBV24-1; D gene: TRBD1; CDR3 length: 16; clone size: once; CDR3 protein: CATSARTGFINQPQHF; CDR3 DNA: TGTGCCACCAGTGCCCGGACAGGGTTTATCAATCAGCCCCAGCATTTT
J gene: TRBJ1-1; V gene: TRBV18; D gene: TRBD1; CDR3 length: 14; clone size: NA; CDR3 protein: CASSFGQGGTEAFF; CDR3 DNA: TGTGCCAGCTCATTCGGACAGGGCGGAACTGAAGCTTTCTTT
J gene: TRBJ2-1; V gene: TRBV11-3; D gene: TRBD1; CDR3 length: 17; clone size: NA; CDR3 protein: CASSLDWGQGAWNEQFF; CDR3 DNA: TGTGCCAGCAGCTTAGATTGGGGACAGGGGGCTTGGAATGAGCAGTTCTTC
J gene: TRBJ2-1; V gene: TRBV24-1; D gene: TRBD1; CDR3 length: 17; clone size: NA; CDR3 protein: CATSTRFGTGTVDEQFF; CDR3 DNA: TGTGCCACCAGTACCAGATTCGGGACAGGGACTGTGGATGAGCAGTTCTTC
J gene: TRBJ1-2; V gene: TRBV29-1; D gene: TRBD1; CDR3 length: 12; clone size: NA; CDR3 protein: CSVSGGNYGYTF; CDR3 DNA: TGCAGCGTCTCAGGGGGTAACTATGGCTACACCTTC
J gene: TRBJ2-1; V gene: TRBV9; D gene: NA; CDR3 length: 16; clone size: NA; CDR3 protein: CASSVSWRGPVDEQFF; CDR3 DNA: TGTGCCAGCAGCGTATCCTGGAGGGGGCCTGTTGATGAGCAGTTCTTC
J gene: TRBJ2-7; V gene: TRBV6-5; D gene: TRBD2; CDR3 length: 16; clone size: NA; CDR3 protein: CASSYSATSGRGEQYF; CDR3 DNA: TGTGCCAGCAGTTACTCTGCCACTAGCGGGAGGGGGGAGCAGTACTTC
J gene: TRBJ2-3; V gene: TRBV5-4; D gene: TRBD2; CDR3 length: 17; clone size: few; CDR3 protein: CASSLDAGLAVTDTQYF; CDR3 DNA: TGTGCCAGCAGCTTGGATGCGGGACTAGCGGTCACAGATACGCAGTATTTT
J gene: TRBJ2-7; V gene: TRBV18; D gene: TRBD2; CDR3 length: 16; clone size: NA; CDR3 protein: CASSPSLASGSYEQYF; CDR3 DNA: TGTGCCAGCTCACCATCTCTAGCTAGCGGGAGCTACGAGCAGTACTTC
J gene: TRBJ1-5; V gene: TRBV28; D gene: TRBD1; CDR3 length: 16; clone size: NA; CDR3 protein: CASSLGQGDMGQPQHF; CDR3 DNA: TGTGCCAGCAGCCTGGGACAGGGAGATATGGGTCAGCCCCAGCATTTT
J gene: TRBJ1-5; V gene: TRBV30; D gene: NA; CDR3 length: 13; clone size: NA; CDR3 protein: CAWSGAGNQPQHF; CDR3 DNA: TGTGCCTGGAGTGGGGCAGGCAATCAGCCCCAGCATTTT
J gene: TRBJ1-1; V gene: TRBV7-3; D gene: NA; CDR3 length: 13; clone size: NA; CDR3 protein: CASSFTRNTEAFF; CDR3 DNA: TGTGCCAGCAGCTTTACAAGGAACACTGAAGCTTTCTTT
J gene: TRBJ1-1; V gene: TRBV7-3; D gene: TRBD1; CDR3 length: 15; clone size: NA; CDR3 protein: CASSLATGGGTEAFF; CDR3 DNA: TGTGCCAGCAGCCTCGCCACAGGGGGTGGGACTGAAGCTTTCTTT
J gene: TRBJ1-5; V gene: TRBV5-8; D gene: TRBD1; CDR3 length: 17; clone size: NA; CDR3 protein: CASSRGPGQGAIQPQHF; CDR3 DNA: TGTGCCAGCAGCAGAGGCCCGGGACAGGGAGCGATCCAGCCCCAGCATTTT